This T cell receptor (beta chain) was captured in a study of blood T cell repertoires in COVID-19. The sample holds a few counts of this clone. There are 15 residues in the CDR3. Trimming stripped 1 base from V and 9 bases from J, with 13 bases between. The V gene's germline CDR1 is MNHEY and CDR2 SVGEGT. Measured with immunoSEQ multiplex PCR; TCRdb has only the in-frame clones, and not every one. Of hundreds of thousands of clones listed, approximately 80% were seen once; the top ten hold around 1.8%. What was sequenced was peripheral blood. The V and J genes are TRBV6-2 or TRBV6-3 and TRBJ1-6; D is uncertain. This receptor was taken from a woman older than 75 with acute or convalescent COVID-19. CDR3 region: CASSYFATQISPLHF. CDR3 sequence (DNA): TGTGCCAGCAGTTACTTCGCCACCCAGATTTCACCCCTCCACTTT.